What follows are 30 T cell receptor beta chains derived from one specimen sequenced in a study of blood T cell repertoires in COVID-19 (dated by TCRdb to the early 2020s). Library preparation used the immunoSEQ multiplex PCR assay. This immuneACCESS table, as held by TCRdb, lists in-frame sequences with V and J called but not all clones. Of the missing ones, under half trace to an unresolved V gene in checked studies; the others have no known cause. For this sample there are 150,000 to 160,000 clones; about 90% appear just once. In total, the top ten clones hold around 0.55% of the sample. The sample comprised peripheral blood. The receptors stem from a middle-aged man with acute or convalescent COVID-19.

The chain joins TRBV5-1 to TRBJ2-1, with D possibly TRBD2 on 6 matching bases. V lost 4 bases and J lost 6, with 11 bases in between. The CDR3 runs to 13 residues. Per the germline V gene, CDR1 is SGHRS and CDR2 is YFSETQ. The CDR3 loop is CASSPGTSNEQFF. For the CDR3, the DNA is TGCGCCAGCAGCCCAGGGACTTCCAATGAGCAGTTCTTC.

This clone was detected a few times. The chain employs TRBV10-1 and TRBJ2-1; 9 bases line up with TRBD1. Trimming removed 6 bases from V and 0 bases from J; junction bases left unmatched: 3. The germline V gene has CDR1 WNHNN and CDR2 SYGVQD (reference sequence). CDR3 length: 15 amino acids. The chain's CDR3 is CASSKGQGSYNEQFF. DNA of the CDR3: TGCGCCAGCAGCAAGGGACAGGGCTCCTACAATGAGCAGTTCTTC.

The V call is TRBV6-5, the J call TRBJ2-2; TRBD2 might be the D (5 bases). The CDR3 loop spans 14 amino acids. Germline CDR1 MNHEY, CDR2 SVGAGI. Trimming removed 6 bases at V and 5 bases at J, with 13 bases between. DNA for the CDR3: TGTGCCAGCAGAGAGGGAGCTTTAACCGGGGAGCTGTTTTTT. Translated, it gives CASREGALTGELFF.

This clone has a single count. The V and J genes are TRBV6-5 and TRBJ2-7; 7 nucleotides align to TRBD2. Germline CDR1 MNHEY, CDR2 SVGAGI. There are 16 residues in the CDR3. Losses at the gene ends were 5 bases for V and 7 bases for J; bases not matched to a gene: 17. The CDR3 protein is CASSNWEGGGTKEQYF. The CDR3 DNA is TGTGCCAGCAGTAACTGGGAGGGCGGGGGTACCAAAGAGCAGTACTTC.

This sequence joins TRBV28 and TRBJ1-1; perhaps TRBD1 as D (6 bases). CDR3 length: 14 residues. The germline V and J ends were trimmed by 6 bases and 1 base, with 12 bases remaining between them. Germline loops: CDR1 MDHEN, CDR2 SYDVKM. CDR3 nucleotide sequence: TGTGCCAGCAGAGGCCAGGGGTGGAACACTGAAGCTTTCTTT. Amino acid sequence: CASRGQGWNTEAFF.

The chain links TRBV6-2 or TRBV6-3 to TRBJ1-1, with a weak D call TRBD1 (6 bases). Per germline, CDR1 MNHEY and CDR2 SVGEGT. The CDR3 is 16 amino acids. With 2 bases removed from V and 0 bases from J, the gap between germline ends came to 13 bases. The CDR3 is CASSYHRENMNTEAFF. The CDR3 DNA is TGTGCCAGCAGTTACCACAGGGAGAACATGAACACTGAAGCTTTCTTT.

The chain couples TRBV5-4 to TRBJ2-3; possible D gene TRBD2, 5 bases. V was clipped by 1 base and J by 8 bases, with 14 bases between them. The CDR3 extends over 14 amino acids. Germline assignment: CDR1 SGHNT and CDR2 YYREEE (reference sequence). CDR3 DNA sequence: TGTGCCAGCAGCTTGCTAGCCGAAACGGGTACGCAGTATTTT. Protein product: CASSLLAETGTQYF. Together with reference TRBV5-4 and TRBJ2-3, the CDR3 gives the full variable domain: ETGVTQSPTHLIKTRGQQVTLRCSSQSGHNTVSWYQQALGQGPQFIFQYYREEENGRGNFPPRFSGLQFPNYSSELNVNALELDDSALYLCASSLLAETGTQYFGPGTRLTVL.

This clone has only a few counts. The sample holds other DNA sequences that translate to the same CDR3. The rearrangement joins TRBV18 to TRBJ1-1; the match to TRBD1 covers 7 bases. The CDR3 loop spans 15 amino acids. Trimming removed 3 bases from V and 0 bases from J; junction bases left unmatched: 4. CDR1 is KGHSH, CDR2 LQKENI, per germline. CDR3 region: CASSPPTGVNTEAFF. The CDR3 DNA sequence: TGTGCCAGCTCACCCCCCACAGGGGTGAACACTGAAGCTTTCTTT.

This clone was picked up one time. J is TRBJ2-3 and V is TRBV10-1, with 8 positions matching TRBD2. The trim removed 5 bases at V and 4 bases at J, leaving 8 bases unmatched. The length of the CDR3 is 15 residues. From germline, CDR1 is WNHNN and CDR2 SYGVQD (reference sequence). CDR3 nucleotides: TGCGCCAGCAGTTTGCGGGAGGACAAATCAGATACGCAGTATTTT. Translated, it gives CASSLREDKSDTQYF.

CDR3 loop: CASSQSWHRGNQPQHF. CDR3 in DNA: TGTGCCAGCAGCCAATCCTGGCATCGGGGCAATCAGCCCCAGCATTTT. The gene calls are TRBV28 and TRBJ1-5; D gene ambiguous. Germline V CDR1 and CDR2: MDHEN, SYDVKM. The CDR3 length is 16 residues. V lost 6 bases, J lost 2 bases, and 17 bases lay in between.

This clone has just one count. The CDR3 sequence is CASSPWTPANTGELFF. The CDR3 nucleotides read TGTGCCAGCAGCCCCTGGACACCCGCGAACACCGGGGAGCTGTTTTTT. This rearrangement joins TRBV11-2 to TRBJ2-2; D is perhaps TRBD1 (5 bases). Trimming removed 5 bases at V and 0 bases at J, with 13 bases between. The CDR3 has 16 amino acids. The germline V gene has CDR1 SGHAT and CDR2 FQNNGV.

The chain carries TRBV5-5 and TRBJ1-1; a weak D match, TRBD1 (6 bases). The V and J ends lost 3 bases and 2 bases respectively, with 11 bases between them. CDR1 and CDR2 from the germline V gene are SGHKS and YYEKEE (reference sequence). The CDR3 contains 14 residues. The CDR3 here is CASSYNRENTEAFF. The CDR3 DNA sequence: TGTGCCAGCAGCTACAACAGGGAAAACACTGAAGCTTTCTTT.

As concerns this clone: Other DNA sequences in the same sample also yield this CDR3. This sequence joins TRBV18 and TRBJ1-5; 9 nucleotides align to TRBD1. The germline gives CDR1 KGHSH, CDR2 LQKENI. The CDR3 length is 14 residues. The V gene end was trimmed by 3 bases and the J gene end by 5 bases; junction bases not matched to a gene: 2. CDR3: CASSPRTGDQPQHF. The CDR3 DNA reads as TGTGCCAGCTCACCTCGGACAGGGGATCAGCCCCAGCATTTT. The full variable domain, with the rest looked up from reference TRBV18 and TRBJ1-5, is NAGVMQNPRHLVRRRGQEARLRCSPMKGHSHVYWYRQLPEEGLKFMVYLQKENIIDESGMPKERFSAEFPKEGPSILRIQQVVRGDSAAYFCASSPRTGDQPQHFGDGTRLSIL.

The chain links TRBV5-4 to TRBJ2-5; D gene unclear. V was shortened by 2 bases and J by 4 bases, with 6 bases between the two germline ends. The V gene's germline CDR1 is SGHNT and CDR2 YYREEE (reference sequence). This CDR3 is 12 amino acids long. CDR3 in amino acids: CASSLPGETQYF. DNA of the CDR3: TGTGCCAGCAGCTTACCGGGAGAGACCCAGTACTTC.

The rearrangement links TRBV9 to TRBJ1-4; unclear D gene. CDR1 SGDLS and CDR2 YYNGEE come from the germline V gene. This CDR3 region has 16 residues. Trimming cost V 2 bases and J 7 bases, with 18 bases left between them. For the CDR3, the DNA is TGTGCCAGCAGCGTCTCGGGATCCCCGGGCGGTGAAAAACTGTTTTTT. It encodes CASSVSGSPGGEKLFF.

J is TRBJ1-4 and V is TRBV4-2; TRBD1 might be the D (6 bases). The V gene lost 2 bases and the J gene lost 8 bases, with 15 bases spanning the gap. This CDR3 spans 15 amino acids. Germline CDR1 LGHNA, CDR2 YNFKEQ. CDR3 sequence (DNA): TGTGCCAGCAGCCAATTCCAGGGGTTCGAGGAAAAACTGTTTTTT. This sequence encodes CASSQFQGFEEKLFF.

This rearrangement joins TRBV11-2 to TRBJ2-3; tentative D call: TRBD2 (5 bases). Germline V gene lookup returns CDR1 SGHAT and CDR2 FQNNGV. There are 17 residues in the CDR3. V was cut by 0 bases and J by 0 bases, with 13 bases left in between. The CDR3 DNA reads TGTGCCAGCAGCTTAGACCGGGGAGATCTAAGCACAGATACGCAGTATTTT. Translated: CASSLDRGDLSTDTQYF.

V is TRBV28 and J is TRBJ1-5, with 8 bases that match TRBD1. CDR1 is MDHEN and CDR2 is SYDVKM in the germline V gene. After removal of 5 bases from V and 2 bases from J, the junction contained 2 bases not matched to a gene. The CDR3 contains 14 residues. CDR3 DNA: TGTGCCAGCAGTCAGGGGGCTGGCAATCAGCCCCAGCATTTT. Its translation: CASSQGAGNQPQHF. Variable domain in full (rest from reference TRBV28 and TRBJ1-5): DVKVTQSSRYLVKRTGEKVFLECVQDMDHENMFWYRQDPGLGLRLIYFSYDVKMKEKGDIPEGYSVSREKKERFSLILESASTNQTSMYLCASSQGAGNQPQHFGDGTRLSIL.

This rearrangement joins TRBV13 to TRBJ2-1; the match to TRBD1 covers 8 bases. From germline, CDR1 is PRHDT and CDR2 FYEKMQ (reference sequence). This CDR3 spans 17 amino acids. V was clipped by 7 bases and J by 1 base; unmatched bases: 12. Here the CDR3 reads CASTLTQGAGSYNEQFF. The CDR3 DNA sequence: TGTGCCAGCACACTCACGCAGGGGGCAGGATCCTACAATGAGCAGTTCTTC.

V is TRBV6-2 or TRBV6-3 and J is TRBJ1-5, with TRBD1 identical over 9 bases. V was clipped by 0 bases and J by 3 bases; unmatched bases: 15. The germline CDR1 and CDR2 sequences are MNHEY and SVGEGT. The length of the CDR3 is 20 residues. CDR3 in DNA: TGTGCCAGCAGTTACTCAAGGGGGACAGGGTCCCTATATATCAATCAGCCCCAGCATTTT. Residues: CASSYSRGTGSLYINQPQHF.

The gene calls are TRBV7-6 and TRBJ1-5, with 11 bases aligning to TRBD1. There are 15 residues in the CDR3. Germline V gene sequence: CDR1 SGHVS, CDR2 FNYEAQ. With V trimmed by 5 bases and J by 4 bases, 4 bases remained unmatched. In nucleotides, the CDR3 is TGTGCCAGCAGCAGGACAGGGGGCCTAAATCAGCCCCAGCATTTT. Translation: CASSRTGGLNQPQHF.

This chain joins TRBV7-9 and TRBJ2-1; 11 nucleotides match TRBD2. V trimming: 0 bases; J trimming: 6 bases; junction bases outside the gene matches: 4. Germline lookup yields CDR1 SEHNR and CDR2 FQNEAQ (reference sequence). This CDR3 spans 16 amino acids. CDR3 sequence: CASSLATSGIINEQFF. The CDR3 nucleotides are TGTGCCAGCAGCTTAGCGACTAGCGGGATTATCAATGAGCAGTTCTTC.

The CDR3: CASSLRASGRSTIQYF. As DNA, the CDR3 is TGCGCCAGCAGCCTCCGGGCTAGCGGGAGAAGTACCATTCAGTACTTC. This chain links TRBV5-1 with TRBJ2-4; 10 nucleotides line up with TRBD2. This CDR3 spans 16 amino acids. From germline, CDR1 is SGHRS and CDR2 YFSETQ. J was trimmed by 9 bases and V by 4 bases; bases with no gene match: 13.

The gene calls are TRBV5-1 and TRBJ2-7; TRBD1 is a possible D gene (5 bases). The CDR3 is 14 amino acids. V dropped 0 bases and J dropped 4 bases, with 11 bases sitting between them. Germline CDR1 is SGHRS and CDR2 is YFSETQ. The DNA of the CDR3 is TGCGCCAGCAGCTTGGAGGGAAGGGGTTACGAGCAGTACTTC. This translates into CASSLEGRGYEQYF.

CDR3 loop: CASSMVGQGVPNSPLHF. The CDR3, as DNA: TGTGCCAGCAGCATGGTGGGACAGGGTGTTCCGAATTCACCCCTCCACTTT. V and J are TRBV27 and TRBJ1-6, with 9 bases matching TRBD1. The germline V gene has CDR1 MNHEY and CDR2 SMNVEV (reference sequence). The CDR3 extends over 17 amino acids. Trimming removed 6 bases from V and 7 bases from J; junction bases left unmatched: 13.

This CDR3 is CASSLDRTGASNQPQHF. DNA of the CDR3: TGTGCCAGCAGCCTCGATAGAACAGGGGCGAGCAATCAGCCCCAGCATTTT. The chain is built from TRBV27 and TRBJ1-5; TRBD1 aligns across 7 bases. Germline V lookup: CDR1 MNHEY, CDR2 SMNVEV (reference sequence). The CDR3 sequence is 17 residues long. The V gene end was trimmed by 6 bases and the J gene end by 1 base; junction bases not matched to a gene: 12.

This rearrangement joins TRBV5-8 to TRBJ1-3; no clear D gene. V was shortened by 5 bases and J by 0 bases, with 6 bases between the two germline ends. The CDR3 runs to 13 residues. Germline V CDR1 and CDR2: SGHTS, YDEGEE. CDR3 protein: CASSLNSGNTIYF. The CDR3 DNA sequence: TGTGCCAGCAGTCTTAACTCTGGAAACACCATATATTTT.

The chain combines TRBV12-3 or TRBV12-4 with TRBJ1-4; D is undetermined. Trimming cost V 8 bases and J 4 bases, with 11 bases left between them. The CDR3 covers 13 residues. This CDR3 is CASRGRNNEKLFF. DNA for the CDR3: TGTGCCAGCCGCGGGAGGAATAATGAAAAACTGTTTTTT.

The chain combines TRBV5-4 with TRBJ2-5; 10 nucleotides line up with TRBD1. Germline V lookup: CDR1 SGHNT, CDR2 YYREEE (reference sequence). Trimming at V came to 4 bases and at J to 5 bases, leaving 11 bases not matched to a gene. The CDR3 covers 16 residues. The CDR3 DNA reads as TGTGCCAGCAGCCTGGGGGGGGACAGGGGCTGGGAGACCCAGTACTTC. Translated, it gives CASSLGGDRGWETQYF.

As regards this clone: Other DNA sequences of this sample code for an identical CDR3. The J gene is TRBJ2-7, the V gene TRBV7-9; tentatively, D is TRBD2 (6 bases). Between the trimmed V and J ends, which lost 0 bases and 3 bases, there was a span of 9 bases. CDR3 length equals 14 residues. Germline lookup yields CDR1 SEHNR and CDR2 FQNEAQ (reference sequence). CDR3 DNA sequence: TGTGCCAGCAGCTTAGCGGGAGGCGGCTACGAGCAGTACGTC. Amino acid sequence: CASSLAGGGYEQYV.